This T cell receptor (beta chain) came from a study of T cell responses to AZD1222 COVID-19 vaccine. Study-wide results and limits: Most donors were white British and more were female, and clonal diversity was possibly underestimated.

The CDR3 spans 12 residues. Germline lookup yields CDR1 MNHEY and CDR2 SVGAGI. Using immunoSEQ multiplex PCR, the repertoire was profiled, and TCRdb retains in-frame clones only, with some absent. Seen here are 110,000 or so clones, around nine tenths observed once, and the top ten hold about 7.4%. This clone was seen a handful of times. Its antigen is not identified. This clonotype was obtained from an adult who received the AZD1222 COVID-19 vaccine. Sequences were derived from peripheral blood, sampled 28 days after the second AZD1222 dose. The chain combines TRBV6-5 with TRBJ2-7, with 7 nucleotides matching TRBD1. The DNA of the CDR3 is TGTTCAATCCGGGACAGCTCCTACGAGCAGTACTTC. This encodes CSIRDSSYEQYF.